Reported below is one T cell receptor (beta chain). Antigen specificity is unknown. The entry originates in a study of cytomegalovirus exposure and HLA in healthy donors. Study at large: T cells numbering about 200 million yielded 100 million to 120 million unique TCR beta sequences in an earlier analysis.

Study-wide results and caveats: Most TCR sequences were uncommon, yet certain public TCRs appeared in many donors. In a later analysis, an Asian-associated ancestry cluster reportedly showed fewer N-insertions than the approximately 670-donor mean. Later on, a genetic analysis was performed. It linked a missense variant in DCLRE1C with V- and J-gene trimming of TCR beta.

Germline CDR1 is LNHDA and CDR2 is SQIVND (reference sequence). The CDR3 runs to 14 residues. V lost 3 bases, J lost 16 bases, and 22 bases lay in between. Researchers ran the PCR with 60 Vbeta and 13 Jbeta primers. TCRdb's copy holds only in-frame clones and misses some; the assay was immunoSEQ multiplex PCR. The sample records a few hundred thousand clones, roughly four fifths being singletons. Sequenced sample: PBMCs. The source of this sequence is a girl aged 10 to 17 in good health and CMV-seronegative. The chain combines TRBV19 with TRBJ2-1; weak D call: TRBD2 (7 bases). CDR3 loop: CASSIGISRGGEFF. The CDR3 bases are TGTGCCAGTAGTATTGGGATTAGTAGGGGGGGAGAATTCTTC.